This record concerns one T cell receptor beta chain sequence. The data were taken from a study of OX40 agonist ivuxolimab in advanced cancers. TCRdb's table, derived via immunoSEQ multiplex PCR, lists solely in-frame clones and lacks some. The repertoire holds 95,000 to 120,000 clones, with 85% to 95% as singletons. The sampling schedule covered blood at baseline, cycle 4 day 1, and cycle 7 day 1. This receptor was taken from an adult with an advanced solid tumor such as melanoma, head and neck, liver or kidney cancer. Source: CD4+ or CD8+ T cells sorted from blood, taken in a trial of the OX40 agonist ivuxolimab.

CDR3 sequence (DNA): TGTGCCAGCAGCCAGTCATCTGGGGGAGATACGCAGTATTTT. Translating gives CASSQSSGGDTQYF. The rearrangement links TRBV7-2 to TRBJ2-3, with D tentatively TRBD1 or TRBD2 (5 bases each). Germline lookup yields CDR1 SGHTA and CDR2 FQGNSA. The V end lost 5 bases, the J end lost 5 bases, and 14 bases lay between the germline ends. CDR3 length: 14 amino acids.